Here is one T cell receptor (beta chain) with its context. The specificity of this receptor is unknown. Base qualities were left out, and no much larger clone turns up one base away. Participants in the prospective study were enrolled through a virtual design, were aged roughly 18 to 100 years, and lived in 24 United States geographic areas. In the prospective study, participants were assigned to cohorts based on the clinical history participants reported in a screening survey and a study questionnaire. Recovered participants in ImmuneRACE Cohort 3 were defined by two consecutive negative NP/OP PCR tests, clearance by a healthcare professional, or resolution of symptoms. Mobile phlebotomists in the prospective study collected whole blood, serum and a nasopharyngeal or oropharyngeal swab from every participant. Over a roughly 2-month period, participants in the prospective study had the option of providing additional blood draws and questionnaires. Blood samples from the prospective study were shipped frozen or at room temperature prior to DNA extraction.

This sample stems from a study of blood T cell repertoires in COVID-19 (dated by TCRdb to between 2020 and 2021). Regarding the complete study: Samples covering the acute and convalescent phases of COVID-19 were provided by collaborators in the United States, Italy and Spain. Samples were obtained from the ongoing ImmuneRACE study (first 160 participants) and from about 1,300 subjects provided by 6 global collaborators. Deeply sampled blood TCRbeta repertoires from subjects exposed to, actively infected with, or recovered from COVID-19 were included in the dataset. The prospective study material was composed of cDNA or gDNA derived from T cells, B-cell-depleted T cells, or PBMCs. Where HLA class I and class II types were available, the types were taken from metadata supplied by the sample provider, not from assay-based typing. The repertoires were released in a freely available public database intended as a resource for research on the immune response to SARS-CoV-2. Sample metadata almost always included a de-identified subject ID, COVID-19 status, age in years and sex. The research as a whole found: The amount of clinical and demographic metadata varied by source and participant and was provided uncurated.

The CDR3 covers 15 residues, taking in both the cysteine and the phenylalanine. Left in the record is the CDR3 DNA by itself, 45 bases read in frame from the first base. Germline trimming amounts to 4 bases on V and 4 bases on J, with 4 as the count of junction bases outside the gene matches. Taken from the germline V gene, the CDR1 and CDR2 loops are SGHTA and FQGNSA. TCRbeta CDR3 regions were amplified from genomic DNA using the immunoSEQ Assay, a bias-controlled multiplex PCR. As for the original processing: Within the assay, amplification of reference gene primers was used to estimate how many nucleated cells each sample contained. To quantify the absolute abundance of each unique TCRbeta CDR3 rearrangement, sequence reads were collapsed and filtered. For each sample, productive Simpson clonality was calculated as the square root of Simpson's diversity index across productive rearrangements. What TCRdb holds here is the immuneACCESS table cut down to in-frame rearrangements. Part of the clones is not present; checked against another copy, under half of the missing clones reflect an unresolved V gene, and the others are unexplained. D and trimming were read from the DNA, whereas the V and J calls and clone size are those reported in that table. Here the sample has approximately 150,000 clones; approximately 80% occur a single time. The ten most abundant clones make up about 8% of the sample.

The V and J segments used are TRBV7-2 and TRBJ2-1; 10 nucleotides in the junction match TRBD2. Sequencing input: PBMCs or T cells enriched from blood (not recorded which). This sequence originates from a woman aged 45 to 65 who had recovered from COVID-19. In nucleotides, the sequence is TGTGCCAGCAGCTCCTCAGCGGGGGGGTACAATGAGCAGTTCTTC. This gives the protein CASSSSAGGYNEQFF.